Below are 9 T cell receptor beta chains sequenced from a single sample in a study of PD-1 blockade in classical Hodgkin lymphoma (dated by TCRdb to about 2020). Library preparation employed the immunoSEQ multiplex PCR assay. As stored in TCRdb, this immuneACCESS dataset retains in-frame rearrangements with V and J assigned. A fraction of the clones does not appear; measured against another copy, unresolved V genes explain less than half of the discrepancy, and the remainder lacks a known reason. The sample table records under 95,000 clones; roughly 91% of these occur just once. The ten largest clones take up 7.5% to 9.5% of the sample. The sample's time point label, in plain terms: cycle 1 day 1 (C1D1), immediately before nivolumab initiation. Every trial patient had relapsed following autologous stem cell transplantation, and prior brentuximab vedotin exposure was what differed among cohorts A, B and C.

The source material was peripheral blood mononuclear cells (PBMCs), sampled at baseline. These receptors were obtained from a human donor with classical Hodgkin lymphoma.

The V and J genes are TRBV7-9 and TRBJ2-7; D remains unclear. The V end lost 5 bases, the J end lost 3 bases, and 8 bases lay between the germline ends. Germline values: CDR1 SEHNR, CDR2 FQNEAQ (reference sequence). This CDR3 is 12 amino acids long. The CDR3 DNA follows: TGTGCCAGCAGCCAACTTGGCTACGAGCAGTACTTC. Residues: CASSQLGYEQYF.

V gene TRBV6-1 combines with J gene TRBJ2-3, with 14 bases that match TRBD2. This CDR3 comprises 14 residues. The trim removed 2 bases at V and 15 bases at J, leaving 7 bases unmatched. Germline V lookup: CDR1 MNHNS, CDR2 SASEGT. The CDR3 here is CASSEPGLAGDVYF. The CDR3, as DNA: TGTGCCAGCAGTGAACCGGGACTAGCGGGAGATGTTTATTTT.

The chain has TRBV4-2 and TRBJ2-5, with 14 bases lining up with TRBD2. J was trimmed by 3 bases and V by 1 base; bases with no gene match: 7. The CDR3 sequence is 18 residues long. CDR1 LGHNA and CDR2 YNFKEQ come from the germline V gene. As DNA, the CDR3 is TGTGCCAGCAGCCAAGGAGGGACTAGCGGGAGTTGGGAAGAGACCCAGTACTTC. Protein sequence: CASSQGGTSGSWEETQYF.

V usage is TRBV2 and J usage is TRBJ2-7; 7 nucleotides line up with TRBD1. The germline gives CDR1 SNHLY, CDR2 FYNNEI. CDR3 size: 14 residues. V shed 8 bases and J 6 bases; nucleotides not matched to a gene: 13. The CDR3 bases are TGTGCCAGCCTTTTTAGGACAGGCGCGGTCGAGCAGTACTTC. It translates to CASLFRTGAVEQYF. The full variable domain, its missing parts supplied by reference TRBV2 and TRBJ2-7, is EPEVTQTPSHQVTQMGQEVILRCVPISNHLYFYWYRQILGQKVEFLVSFYNNEISEKSEIFDDQFSVERPDGSNFTLKIRSTKLEDSAMYFCASLFRTGAVEQYFGPGTRLTVT.

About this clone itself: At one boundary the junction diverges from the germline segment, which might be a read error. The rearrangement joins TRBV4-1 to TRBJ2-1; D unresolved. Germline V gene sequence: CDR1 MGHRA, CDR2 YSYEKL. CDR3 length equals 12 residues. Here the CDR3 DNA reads TGCGCCAGCAGCCAAGATCGGCCCTCTTTGGTCTTC. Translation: CASSQDRPSLVF.

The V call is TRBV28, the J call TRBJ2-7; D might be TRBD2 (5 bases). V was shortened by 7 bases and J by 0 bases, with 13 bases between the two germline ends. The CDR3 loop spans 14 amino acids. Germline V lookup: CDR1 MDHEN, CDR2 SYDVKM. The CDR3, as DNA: TGTGCCAGCAAGTCTCCGGGGATCTCCTACGAGCAGTACTTC. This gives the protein CASKSPGISYEQYF.

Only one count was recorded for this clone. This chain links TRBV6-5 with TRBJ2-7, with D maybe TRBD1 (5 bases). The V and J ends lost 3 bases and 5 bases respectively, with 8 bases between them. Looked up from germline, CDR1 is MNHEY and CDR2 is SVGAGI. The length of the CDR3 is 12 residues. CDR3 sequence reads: CASSYQGDEQYF. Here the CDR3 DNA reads TGTGCCAGCAGTTATCAGGGCGACGAGCAGTACTTC.

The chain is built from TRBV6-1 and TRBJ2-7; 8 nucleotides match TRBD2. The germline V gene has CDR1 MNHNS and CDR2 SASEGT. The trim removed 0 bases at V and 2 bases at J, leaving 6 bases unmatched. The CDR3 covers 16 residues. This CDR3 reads CASSEASGSATYEQYF. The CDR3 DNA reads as TGTGCCAGCAGTGAAGCAAGCGGGAGCGCAACCTACGAGCAGTACTTC.

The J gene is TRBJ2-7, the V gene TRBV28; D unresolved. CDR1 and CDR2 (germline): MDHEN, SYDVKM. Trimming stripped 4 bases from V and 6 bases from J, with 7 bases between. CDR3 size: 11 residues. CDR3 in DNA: TGTGCCAGCAGTTCCCCCCGCGAGCAGTACTTC. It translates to CASSSPREQYF.